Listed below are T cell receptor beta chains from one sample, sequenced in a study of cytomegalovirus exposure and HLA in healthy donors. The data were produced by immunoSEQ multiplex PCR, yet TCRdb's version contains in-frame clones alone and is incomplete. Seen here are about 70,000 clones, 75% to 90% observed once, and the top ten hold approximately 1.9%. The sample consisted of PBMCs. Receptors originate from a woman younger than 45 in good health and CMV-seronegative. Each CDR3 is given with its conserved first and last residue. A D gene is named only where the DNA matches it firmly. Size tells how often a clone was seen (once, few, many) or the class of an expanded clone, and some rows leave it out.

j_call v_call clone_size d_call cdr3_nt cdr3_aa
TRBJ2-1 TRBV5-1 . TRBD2 TGCGCCAGCAGCTTGGCCGGGACTAGCGGGAATAGGGAGCAGTTCTTC CASSLAGTSGNREQFF
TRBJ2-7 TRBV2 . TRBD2 TGTGCCAGCAGTCTCACTAGCGCTCCTTCCGAGCAGTACTTC CASSLTSAPSEQYF
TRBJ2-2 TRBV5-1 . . TGCGCCAGCAGCTGGGACTCGAACACCGGGGAGCTGTTTTTT CASSWDSNTGELFF
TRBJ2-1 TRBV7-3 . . TGTGCCAGCAGTTATGACAGCTACAATGAGCAGTTCTTC CASSYDSYNEQFF
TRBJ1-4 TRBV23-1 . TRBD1 TGCGCCAGCAGTCAATCCCCTGCCCCGGGACAGTTCCATAATGAAAAACTGTTTTTT CASSQSPAPGQFHNEKLFF
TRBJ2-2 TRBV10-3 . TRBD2 TGTGCCATCAACACGGGACTAGCGGACACCGGGGAGCTGTTTTTT CAINTGLADTGELFF
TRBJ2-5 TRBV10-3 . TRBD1 TGTGCCATCAGTGAGATTGGGACAGGACTTGAGACCCAGTACTTC CAISEIGTGLETQYF
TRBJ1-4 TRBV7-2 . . TGTGCCAGCAGCCAAGGGGGGGCCGTGGGTGAAAAACTGTTTTTT CASSQGGAVGEKLFF
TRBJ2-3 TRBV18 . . TGTGCCAGCTCACCCGTCGGAGATACGCAGTATTTT CASSPVGDTQYF
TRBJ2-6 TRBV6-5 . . TGTGCCAGCACTAGCTCTGGGGCCAACGTCCTGACTTTC CASTSSGANVLTF
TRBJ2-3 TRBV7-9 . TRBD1 TGTGCCAGCAGCGACAGACAGGGCGCACAAGATACGCAGTATTTT CASSDRQGAQDTQYF
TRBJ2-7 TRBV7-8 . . TGTGCCAGCAGCTTAGCCGGATCCGGGACATTTTTCTACGAGCAGTACTTC CASSLAGSGTFFYEQYF
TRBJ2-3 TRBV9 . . TGTGCCAGCAGCGTAGTGGGAGCTACCACAGATACGCAGTATTTT CASSVVGATTDTQYF
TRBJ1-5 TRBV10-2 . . TGCGCCAGCCGGGACTGGGGTCAGCCCCAGCATTTT CASRDWGQPQHF
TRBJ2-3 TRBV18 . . TGTGCCAGCTCACCCACCTTCACTTCCACAGATACGCAGTATTTT CASSPTFTSTDTQYF
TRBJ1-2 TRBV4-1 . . TGCGCCAGCAGCGGGGACACCTATGGCTACACCTTC CASSGDTYGYTF
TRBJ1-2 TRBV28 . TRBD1 TGTGCCAGCAGTCCTCCGGACAGGGCGGATGGCTACACCTTC CASSPPDRADGYTF
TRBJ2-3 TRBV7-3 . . TGTGCCAGCAGCTCACACATCACAGATACGCAGTATTTT CASSSHITDTQYF
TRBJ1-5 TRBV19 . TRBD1 TGTGCCAGTAATGACAGGGCCTCAAATCAGCCCCAGCATTTT CASNDRASNQPQHF
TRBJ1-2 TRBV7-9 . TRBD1 TGTTCCAGCAGCCCCCGGGACAGGGGACCTAACTATGGCTACACCTTC CSSSPRDRGPNYGYTF
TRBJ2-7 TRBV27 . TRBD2 TGTGCCAGCAGTCTAGCGGGGACGGGTTCCTACGAGCAGTACTTC CASSLAGTGSYEQYF
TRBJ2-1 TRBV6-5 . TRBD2 TGTGCCAGCAGTTACTCGAGGACTAGCGGGATGGCAGGGCAGTTCTTC CASSYSRTSGMAGQFF
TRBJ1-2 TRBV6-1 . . TGTGCCAGCAGCATTAACTATGGCTACACCTTC CASSINYGYTF
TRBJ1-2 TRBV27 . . TGTGCCAGCAGTTTATCACCGGTAGCCCCACGGGGCTATGGCTACACCTTC CASSLSPVAPRGYGYTF
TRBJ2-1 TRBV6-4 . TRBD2 TGTGCCAGCAGTATAGCTAGCGGGAGTTACAATGAGCAGTTCTTC CASSIASGSYNEQFF
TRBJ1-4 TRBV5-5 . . TGTGCCAGCAGCTTAGGAGGGACTGGCACTAATGAAAAACTGTTTTTT CASSLGGTGTNEKLFF
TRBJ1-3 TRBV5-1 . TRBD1 TGCGCCAGCAGCCCACATTCTGGGACAGCCGGAAACACCATATATTTT CASSPHSGTAGNTIYF
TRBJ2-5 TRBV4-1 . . TGCGCCAGCAGCCAGGGGACTTCTAAAGAGACCCAGTACTTC CASSQGTSKETQYF
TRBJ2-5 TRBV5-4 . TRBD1 TGTGCCAGCAGCCCCAAGGGACAGGGTTTCCAAGAGACCCAGTACTTC CASSPKGQGFQETQYF
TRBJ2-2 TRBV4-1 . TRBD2 TGCGCCAGCAGCGGGAGAATTCGGGCTAGCGGGAGGGCCGGGGAGCTGTTTTTT CASSGRIRASGRAGELFF
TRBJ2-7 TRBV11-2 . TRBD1 TGTGCCAGCAGCTTAGGGGGGACAGGGCTTTCCGAGCAGTACTTC CASSLGGTGLSEQYF
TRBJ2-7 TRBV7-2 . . TGTGCCAGCAGCCTTAGGAGGGGGGGACACGAGCAGTACTTC CASSLRRGGHEQYF
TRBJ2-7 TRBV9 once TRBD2 TGTGCCAGCAGCGTAGGGGGCGGGGGAAGATACGAGCAGTACTTC CASSVGGGGRYEQYF
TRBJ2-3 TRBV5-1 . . TGCGCCAGCAGCCCGGTGGGGGGTCCGGGCACAGATACGCAGTATTTT CASSPVGGPGTDTQYF
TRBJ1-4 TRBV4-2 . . TGTGCCAGCAGCCTTCGACAGGCAGAGAATGAAAAACTGTTTTTT CASSLRQAENEKLFF
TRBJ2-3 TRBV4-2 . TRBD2 TGTGCCGGCAGCCCCGGGAGGGCCTACACAGATACGCAGTATTTT CAGSPGRAYTDTQYF
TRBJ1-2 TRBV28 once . TGTGCCAGCAGCCTCGGGGGGGTGTATGGCTACACCTTC CASSLGGVYGYTF
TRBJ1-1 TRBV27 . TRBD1 TGTGCCAGCAGTCTTACCCAGGGGGCGCCCACTGAAGCTTTCTTT CASSLTQGAPTEAFF
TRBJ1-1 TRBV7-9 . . TGTGCCAGCAGCTCCCCGAGCGGCACTGAAGCTTTCTTT CASSSPSGTEAFF
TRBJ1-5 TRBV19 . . TGTGCCAGTAGCGACTCAGCAGGGTTAGGCAATCAGCCCCAGCATTTT CASSDSAGLGNQPQHF
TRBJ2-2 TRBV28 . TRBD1 TGTGCCAGCAGTCTCCGGGACAGGGAGACCGGGGAGCTGTTTTTT CASSLRDRETGELFF
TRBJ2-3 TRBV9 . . TGTGCCAGCAGCGTGGGGAGTATTACAGATACGCAGTATTTT CASSVGSITDTQYF
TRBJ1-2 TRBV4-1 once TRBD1 TGCGCCAGCAGCCAAGCACAGGGGAGTAACTATGGCTACACCTTC CASSQAQGSNYGYTF
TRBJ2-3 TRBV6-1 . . TGTGCCAGCAGTCTCGACAGTCCTAGCACAGATACGCAGTATTTT CASSLDSPSTDTQYF
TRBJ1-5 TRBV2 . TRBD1 TGTGCCAGCAGTGGCCATACAGGGGGCAACCAGCCCCAGCATTTT CASSGHTGGNQPQHF
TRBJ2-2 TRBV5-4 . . TGTGCCGCGACGGGAGCGGTAAACTCGAACACCGGGGAGCTGTTTTTT CAATGAVNSNTGELFF
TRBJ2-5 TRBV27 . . TGTGCCAGCAGGCGAAGTGCTATCCCGCTTTTTCAAGAGACCCAGTACTTC CASRRSAIPLFQETQYF
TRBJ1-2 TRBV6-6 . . TGTGCCAGCAGCTCCACACCGTATGGCTACACCTTC CASSSTPYGYTF
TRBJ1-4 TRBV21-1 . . TGTGCCAGCAGCAAGGACAAGGGGAGGTCAACTAATGAAAAACTGTTTTTT CASSKDKGRSTNEKLFF
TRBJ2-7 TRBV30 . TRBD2 TGTGCCTGGAGTGTACTAGCGGGATACGAGCAGTACTTC CAWSVLAGYEQYF
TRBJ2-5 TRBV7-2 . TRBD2 TGTGCCAGCAGCCTCTATACTAGCGGGAGTCGAAAGACCCAGTACTTC CASSLYTSGSRKTQYF
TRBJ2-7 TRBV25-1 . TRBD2 TGTGCCAGCTCCCAGGTCGGGGGGGTATACGAGCAGTACTTC CASSQVGGVYEQYF
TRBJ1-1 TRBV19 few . TGTGCCAGTACCCTAAATCCCGTACGGAACACTGAAGCTTTCTTT CASTLNPVRNTEAFF
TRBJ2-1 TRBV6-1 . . TGTGCCAGCAGTGAAACCAGCGATAGCTCCTACAATGAGCAGTTCTTC CASSETSDSSYNEQFF
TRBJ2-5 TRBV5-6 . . TGTGCCAGCAGACACATATCAGACTATTACGGAAAGACCCAGTACTTC CASRHISDYYGKTQYF